This TCR beta chain was profiled in a study of blood T cell repertoires in COVID-19. The repertoire was sequenced with immunoSEQ multiplex PCR; TCRdb's copy has only in-frame clones and lacks some. The sample yields 75,000 to 80,000 clones, about 88% seen once. This CDR3 contains 19 residues. In germline, CDR1 is MGHRA, CDR2 YSYEKL. Germline trimming cut 0 bases from V and 4 bases from J; bases unmatched to any gene: 18. The V gene is TRBV4-1, the J gene TRBJ2-7; 7 bases line up with TRBD1. This receptor was taken from a human donor in a cohort sampled during active COVID-19. Sequenced input: peripheral blood. In DNA, the CDR3 is TGCGCCAGCAGCCAAGAACCTTCCGCAGGGGGATTACTTCCGTACGAGCAGTACTTC. It yields the protein CASSQEPSAGGLLPYEQYF.